What follows are 5 T cell receptor beta chains derived from one specimen sequenced in a study of identical twins. TCRdb called the 5' RACE reads again in MiXCR, with one record for every CDR3 protein. Here the sample spans about 690,000 distinct CDR3 sequences, around 20% being singletons. Separately, the same data were catalogued under a study of T cells expressing NK-cell markers.

The specimen sequenced was PBMCs. These receptors were collected from a woman between 18 and 29 years old in good health.

In DNA form, the CDR3 reads TGTGCCAGCATAGGGCCAGCCGGGGAGCTGTTTTTT. The encoded protein is CASIGPAGELFF. V gene TRBV7-9 combines with J gene TRBJ2-2; D unresolved. The CDR3 has 12 residues. V was trimmed by 7 bases and J by 6 bases, leaving 9 bases between them. Germline loops: CDR1 SEHNR, CDR2 FQNEAQ (reference sequence).

The chain has TRBV12-3 or TRBV12-4 and TRBJ2-5, with 7 bases matching TRBD1. This CDR3 region has 15 residues. The ends lost 6 bases at V and 2 bases at J; junction bases unmatched: 9. The CDR3 DNA follows: TGTGCCAGCAGGGCCTGGGGACAGCAACAAGAGACCCAGTACTTC. As protein: CASRAWGQQQETQYF.

Turning to this clonotype: Likely a read error: the CDR3 ends without its conserved phenylalanine or tryptophan. The chain combines TRBV24-1 with TRBJ2-3, with 11 bases identical to TRBD1. The CDR3 is 15 residues long. V gave up 3 bases and J gave up 5 bases; unmatched junction bases: 3. Germline CDR1 and CDR2: KGHDR and SFDVKD. DNA for the CDR3: TGTGCCACCAGTGATCGGGACAGGGGGGAAGATACGCAGTATCTT. Translated, it gives CATSDRDRGEDTQYL.

Points on this clonotype: One end of the junction fails to match germline, which may point to a read error. The rearrangement joins TRBV14 to TRBJ2-7; D is uncertain. The length of the CDR3 is 12 residues. The germline gives CDR1 SGHDN, CDR2 FVKESK. CDR3 sequence: CASSLANYGQYF. In DNA, the CDR3 is TGTGCCAGCAGCCTCGCGAACTACGGGCAGTACTTC.

The V and J genes are TRBV6-1 and TRBJ2-5; D may correspond to TRBD1 or TRBD2 (7 bases each). This CDR3 comprises 15 residues. The V gene lost 8 bases and the J gene lost 4 bases, with 20 bases spanning the gap. Per germline, CDR1 MNHNS and CDR2 SASEGT. The CDR3 protein is CASGVAIRGGETQYF. In nucleotides, the CDR3 is TGTGCCAGCGGTGTAGCCATCAGGGGGGGAGAGACCCAGTACTTC.